This TCR beta chain was sequenced during a study of T cells in Graves' hyperthyroidism and ophthalmopathy. The study, taken as a whole, reports: Ophthalmopathy and stable hyperthyroidism were told apart by a 13 V-J model. The model foresaw ophthalmopathy a median roughly 6 months prior to onset.

V shed 3 bases, J shed 4 bases, and the junction held 5 bases outside the gene matches. The CDR3 is 15 amino acids. CDR1 is SGHVS and CDR2 is FNYEAQ in the germline V gene. A word on this clonotype: Its cognate antigen is unknown.

It was RNA transcripts that yielded the amplified TCR beta CDR3 regions. During a first-round RT-PCR of the TCR CDR3, the HTBI primer set was used. MiXCR was run by TCRdb on the multiplex PCR reads, yielding one entry per CDR3 protein. The sample has about 300,000 distinct CDR3 sequences, roughly a fifth seen once. PBMCs were obtained from 10 ml fresh peripheral blood. Sample: blood. The receptor's source is a man aged 50 or older with Graves' ophthalmopathy. The V gene is TRBV7-6, the J gene TRBJ2-2, with TRBD2 matching over 7 bases. The CDR3 is CASSFTTSPTGELFF. The CDR3 DNA is TGTGCCAGCAGCTTTACGACTAGCCCCACCGGGGAGCTGTTTTTT.